The 19 T cell receptor beta chains below all came from one sample that was sequenced in a study of shared clonotypes between healthy human individuals. Produced via immunoSEQ multiplex PCR; TCRdb's table is partial and in-frame only. The sample has roughly 2,000,000 clones, roughly 93% seen once. Only CD45RO-negative cells positively selected for CCR7 counted as naive CD8 cells, so terminally differentiated effector memory CD45RA+ cells were excluded. Sequencing was done on a sample of naive CD8+ T cells from PBMCs. Receptors were obtained from a man between 18 and 29 years old in good health. Some clones in this sample may be carry-over from other donors' samples.

In its sample, this clone was seen once. V is TRBV28 and J is TRBJ2-1; D may correspond to TRBD1 or TRBD2 (5 bases each). Germline V gene lookup returns CDR1 MDHEN and CDR2 SYDVKM. Trimming stripped 5 bases from V and 7 bases from J, with 15 bases between. The CDR3 consists of 14 residues. In nucleotides, the CDR3 is TGTGCCAGCAGTGTACAGGTTGGGGGTAATGAGCAGTTCTTC. It yields the protein CASSVQVGGNEQFF. The entire variable domain, with the rest obtained from reference TRBV28 and TRBJ2-1, is as follows: DVKVTQSSRYLVKRTGEKVFLECVQDMDHENMFWYRQDPGLGLRLIYFSYDVKMKEKGDIPEGYSVSREKKERFSLILESASTNQTSMYLCASSVQVGGNEQFFGPGTRLTVL.

J is TRBJ1-6 and V is TRBV28, with a tentative D call TRBD1 (5 bases). CDR1 is MDHEN, CDR2 SYDVKM, per germline. The CDR3 consists of 14 residues. Trimming removed 2 bases from V and 11 bases from J, with 13 bases in between. In DNA, the CDR3 is TGTGCCAGCAGTTTAAGGGGCGGTTGGCCACCCCTCCACTTT. This gives the protein CASSLRGGWPPLHF.

The chain employs TRBV13 and TRBJ1-2, with no clear D. The CDR3 is 13 amino acids. Between the trimmed V and J ends, which lost 0 bases and 7 bases, there was a span of 9 bases. Per the germline V gene, CDR1 is PRHDT and CDR2 is FYEKMQ (reference sequence). The CDR3 protein is CASSLGDVSGYTF. In DNA form, the CDR3 reads TGTGCCAGCAGCTTAGGGGATGTCTCTGGCTACACCTTC.

This clone showed up just once. This sample includes further DNA sequences coding for the same CDR3. The CDR3 DNA reads as TGTGCCAGCAGTCCCGGACAGTACGAGCAGTACTTC. This codes for CASSPGQYEQYF. The chain has TRBV28 and TRBJ2-7, with D perhaps TRBD1 (6 bases). The V gene's germline CDR1 is MDHEN and CDR2 SYDVKM. The length of the CDR3 is 12 residues. Deletions cut 5 bases from V and 4 bases from J, with 9 bases between.

The genes are TRBV5-1 and TRBJ2-1; 11 bases line up with TRBD2. The CDR3 spans 18 residues. Germline V gene lookup returns CDR1 SGHRS and CDR2 YFSETQ. The J segment lost 4 bases and the V segment lost 4 bases, leaving 13 bases of the junction unmatched. The CDR3 loop reads CASSPRIAGGPQYNEQFF. The CDR3 DNA follows: TGCGCCAGCAGCCCCCGAATAGCGGGAGGGCCACAGTACAATGAGCAGTTCTTC.

The CDR3 DNA follows: TGTGCCAGCTCGTCCAACGCCGGGACTAGGATCACAGATACGCAGTATTTT. As protein: CASSSNAGTRITDTQYF. V gene TRBV18 combines with J gene TRBJ2-3; 8 bases match TRBD2. Looked up from germline, CDR1 is KGHSH and CDR2 is LQKENI. The CDR3 is made up of 17 amino acids. With 6 bases clipped from V and 2 bases from J, the junction kept 13 bases outside the gene matches.

The rearrangement uses TRBV11-2 and TRBJ2-7, with TRBD2 matching over 9 bases. This CDR3 is 16 amino acids long. The germline gives CDR1 SGHAT, CDR2 FQNNGV. V lost 5 bases to trimming and J lost 1 base; unmatched junction nucleotides: 9. This CDR3 reads CASSAVASGDSYEQYF. The CDR3 nucleotides read TGTGCCAGCAGCGCCGTGGCTAGCGGGGATTCCTACGAGCAGTACTTC.

The chain combines TRBV6-1 with TRBJ2-7; TRBD2 aligns across 8 bases. V shed 2 bases and J 6 bases; nucleotides not matched to a gene: 12. CDR1 is MNHNS and CDR2 is SASEGT in the germline V gene. The CDR3 sequence is 16 residues long. CDR3 sequence: CASSERLAGPFSEQYF. The CDR3 region has the DNA TGTGCCAGCAGTGAACGGCTAGCGGGCCCCTTTTCCGAGCAGTACTTC.

The V call is TRBV28, the J call TRBJ2-7; 9 bases align to TRBD2. This CDR3 has 13 residues. Germline loops: CDR1 MDHEN, CDR2 SYDVKM. Trimming cost V 8 bases and J 0 bases; bases outside gene matches: 2. Here the CDR3 DNA reads TGTGCCAGCCGGACTAGCGACTCCTACGAGCAGTACTTC. Encoded protein: CASRTSDSYEQYF.

The chain carries TRBV9 and TRBJ2-7; a weak D match, TRBD1 (6 bases). V gave up 4 bases and J gave up 5 bases, with 16 bases separating them. The V gene's germline CDR1 is SGDLS and CDR2 YYNGEE. The CDR3 extends over 14 amino acids. The CDR3 sequence is CASSSNRRGDEQYF. CDR3 DNA: TGTGCCAGCAGCTCTAACCGCAGGGGCGACGAGCAGTACTTC.

This clone was counted once. The rearrangement uses TRBV7-9 and TRBJ2-1; 12 bases match TRBD2. CDR3 length: 16 amino acids. Germline values: CDR1 SEHNR, CDR2 FQNEAQ (reference sequence). After removal of 2 bases from V and 8 bases from J, the junction contained 7 bases not matched to a gene. The CDR3 loop is CASSLQLAGGPHEQFF. As DNA, the CDR3 is TGTGCCAGCAGCTTACAACTAGCGGGAGGCCCCCATGAGCAGTTCTTC.

The gene calls are TRBV18 and TRBJ1-1, with 9 nucleotides matching TRBD1. Germline V CDR1 and CDR2: KGHSH, LQKENI. This CDR3 is built from 16 residues. V dropped 0 bases and J dropped 6; count of bases not matched to a gene: 8. CDR3 DNA: TGTGCCAGCTCACCACCGAGGACAGGGGCATTAGCTGAAGCTTTCTTT. Translating it yields CASSPPRTGALAEAFF.

The V and J genes are TRBV7-9 and TRBJ2-7; D is unclear. The V gene lost 6 bases and the J gene lost 5 bases, with 20 bases spanning the gap. Germline CDR1 reads SEHNR; CDR2 reads FQNEAQ (reference sequence). This CDR3 is built from 15 residues. The DNA for the CDR3 is TGTGCCAGCAGTCCGGTTTACTCAATGTATGACGAGCAGTACTTC. Protein: CASSPVYSMYDEQYF.

The CDR3 nucleotides read TGCAGCTTATTTCTTGTGGGACAGCTATTCAGGGAGACCCAGTACTTC. Residues: CSLFLVGQLFRETQYF. V usage is TRBV29-1 and J usage is TRBJ2-5; 7 positions agree with TRBD1. The CDR3 sequence is 16 residues long. V dropped 8 bases and J dropped 5; count of bases not matched to a gene: 20. CDR1 SQVTM and CDR2 ANQGSEA come from the germline V gene.

The chain joins TRBV15 to TRBJ1-5; no clear D gene. This CDR3 has 15 amino acids. Looked up from germline, CDR1 is LNHNV and CDR2 is YYDKDF (reference sequence). Trimming left V 5 bases short and J 0 bases short, with 11 bases between. CDR3 sequence (DNA): TGTGCCACCAGCGGTGGGTTTTCTAGCAATCAGCCCCAGCATTTT. Encoded protein: CATSGGFSSNQPQHF.

V is TRBV29-1 and J is TRBJ2-1; 8 bases match TRBD2. J was trimmed by 7 bases and V by 7 bases; bases with no gene match: 12. This CDR3 contains 14 residues. Germline-derived CDR1 and CDR2 are SQVTM and ANQGSEA. Here the CDR3 reads CSALLGLGLNEQFF. The DNA for the CDR3 is TGCAGCGCCCTCCTGGGACTAGGACTAAATGAGCAGTTCTTC.

The chain recombines TRBV11-2 with TRBJ2-7; 8 bases fit TRBD2. With 3 bases clipped from V and 1 base from J, the junction kept 2 bases outside the gene matches. From germline, CDR1 is SGHAT and CDR2 FQNNGV. The CDR3 totals 14 residues. The CDR3 bases are TGTGCCAGCAGCTTCGCGGGGGGTTCCTACGAGCAGTACTTC. Translation gives CASSFAGGSYEQYF.

This clone was seen just once. J is TRBJ2-1 and V is TRBV27, with a possible D match to TRBD2 (6 bases). The CDR3 has 15 residues. V gave up 5 bases and J gave up 4 bases, with 15 bases separating them. Germline lookup yields CDR1 MNHEY and CDR2 SMNVEV (reference sequence). The CDR3 reads CASSLKGDLYNEQFF. CDR3 nucleotide sequence: TGTGCCAGCAGTCTCAAAGGGGACTTGTACAATGAGCAGTTCTTC.

The chain has TRBV5-6 and TRBJ2-2, with D possibly being TRBD1 (5 bases). V shed 0 bases and J shed 4 bases, with 10 bases lying between them. CDR1 is SGHDT and CDR2 is YYEEEE in the germline V gene. This CDR3 spans 15 amino acids. Here the CDR3 reads CASSLVQGSTGELFF. The CDR3 DNA reads TGTGCCAGCAGCTTGGTCCAGGGCAGCACCGGGGAGCTGTTTTTT.